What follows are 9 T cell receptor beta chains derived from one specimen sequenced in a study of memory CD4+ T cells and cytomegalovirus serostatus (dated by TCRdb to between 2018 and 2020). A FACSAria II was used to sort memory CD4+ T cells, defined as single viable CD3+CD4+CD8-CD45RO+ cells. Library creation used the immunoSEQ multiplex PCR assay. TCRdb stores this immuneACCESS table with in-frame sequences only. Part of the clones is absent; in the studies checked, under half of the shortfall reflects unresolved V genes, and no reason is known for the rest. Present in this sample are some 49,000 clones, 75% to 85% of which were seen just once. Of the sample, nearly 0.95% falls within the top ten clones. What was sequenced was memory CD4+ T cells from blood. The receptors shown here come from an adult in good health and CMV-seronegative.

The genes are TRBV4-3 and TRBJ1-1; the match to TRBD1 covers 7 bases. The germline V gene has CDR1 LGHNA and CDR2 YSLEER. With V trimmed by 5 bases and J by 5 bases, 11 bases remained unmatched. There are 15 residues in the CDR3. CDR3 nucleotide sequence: TGCGCCAGCAGCGAGTCTTGGCAGGGGGGGACTGAAGCTTTCTTT. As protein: CASSESWQGGTEAFF.

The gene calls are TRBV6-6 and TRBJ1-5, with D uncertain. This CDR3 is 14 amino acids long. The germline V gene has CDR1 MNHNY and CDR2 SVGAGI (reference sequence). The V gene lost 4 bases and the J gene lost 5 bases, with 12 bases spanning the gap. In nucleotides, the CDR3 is TGTGCCAGCAGTTTAGGCGACGCTGATCAGCCCCAGCATTTT. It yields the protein CASSLGDADQPQHF.

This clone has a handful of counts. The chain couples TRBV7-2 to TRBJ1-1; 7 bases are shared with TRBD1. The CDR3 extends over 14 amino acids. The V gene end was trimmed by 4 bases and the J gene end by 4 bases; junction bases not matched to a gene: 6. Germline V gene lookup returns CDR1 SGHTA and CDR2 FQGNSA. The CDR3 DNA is TGTGCCAGCAGCTCCAGACAGGGCAGCACTGAAGCTTTCTTT. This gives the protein CASSSRQGSTEAFF.

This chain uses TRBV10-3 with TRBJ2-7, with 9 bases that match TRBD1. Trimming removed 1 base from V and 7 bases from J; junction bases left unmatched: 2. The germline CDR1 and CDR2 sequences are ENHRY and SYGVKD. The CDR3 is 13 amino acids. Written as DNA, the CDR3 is TGTGCCATCAGTGAGTTAGACAGGGGGGAGCAGTACTTC. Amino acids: CAISELDRGEQYF.

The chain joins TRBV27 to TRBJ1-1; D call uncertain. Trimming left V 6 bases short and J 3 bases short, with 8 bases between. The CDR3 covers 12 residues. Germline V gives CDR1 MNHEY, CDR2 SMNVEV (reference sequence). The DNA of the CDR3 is TGTGCCAGCAGCGGGTGGTACACTGAAGCTTTCTTT. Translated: CASSGWYTEAFF.

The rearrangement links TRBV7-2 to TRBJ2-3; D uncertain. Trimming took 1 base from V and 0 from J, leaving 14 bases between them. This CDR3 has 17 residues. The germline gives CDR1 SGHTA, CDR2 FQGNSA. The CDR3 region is CASSLGLAVPSTDTQYF. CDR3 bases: TGTGCCAGCAGCTTAGGGCTCGCGGTCCCTAGCACAGATACGCAGTATTTT.

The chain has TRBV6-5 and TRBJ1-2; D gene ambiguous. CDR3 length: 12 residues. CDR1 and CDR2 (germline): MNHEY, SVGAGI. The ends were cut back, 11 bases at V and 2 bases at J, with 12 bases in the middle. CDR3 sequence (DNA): TGTGCCTCTCGCGAAATGAACTATGGCTACACCTTC. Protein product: CASREMNYGYTF.

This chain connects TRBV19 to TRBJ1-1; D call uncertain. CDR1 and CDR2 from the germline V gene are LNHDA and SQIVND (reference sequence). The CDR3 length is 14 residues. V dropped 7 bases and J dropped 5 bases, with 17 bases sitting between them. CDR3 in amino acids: CASTITGQGTEAFF. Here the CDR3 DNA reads TGTGCCAGTACCATCACGGGCCAAGGGACTGAAGCTTTCTTT. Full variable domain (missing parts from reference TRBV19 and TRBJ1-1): DGGITQSPKYLFRKEGQNVTLSCEQNLNHDAMYWYRQDPGQGLRLIYYSQIVNDFQKGDIAEGYSVSREKKESFPLTVTSAQKNPTAFYLCASTITGQGTEAFFGQGTRLTVV.

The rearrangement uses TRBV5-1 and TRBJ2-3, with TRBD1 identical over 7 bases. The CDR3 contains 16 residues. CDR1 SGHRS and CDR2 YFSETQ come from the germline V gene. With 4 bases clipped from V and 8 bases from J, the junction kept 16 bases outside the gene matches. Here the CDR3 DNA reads TGCGCCAGCAGCGCTGGGACAGCTACCAGAGATGTTACGCAGTATTTT. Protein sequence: CASSAGTATRDVTQYF. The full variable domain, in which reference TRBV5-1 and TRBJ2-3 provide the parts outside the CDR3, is KAGVTQTPRYLIKTRGQQVTLSCSPISGHRSVSWYQQTPGQGLQFLFEYFSETQRNKGNFPGRFSGRQFSNSRSEMNVSTLELGDSALYLCASSAGTATRDVTQYFGPGTRLTVL.